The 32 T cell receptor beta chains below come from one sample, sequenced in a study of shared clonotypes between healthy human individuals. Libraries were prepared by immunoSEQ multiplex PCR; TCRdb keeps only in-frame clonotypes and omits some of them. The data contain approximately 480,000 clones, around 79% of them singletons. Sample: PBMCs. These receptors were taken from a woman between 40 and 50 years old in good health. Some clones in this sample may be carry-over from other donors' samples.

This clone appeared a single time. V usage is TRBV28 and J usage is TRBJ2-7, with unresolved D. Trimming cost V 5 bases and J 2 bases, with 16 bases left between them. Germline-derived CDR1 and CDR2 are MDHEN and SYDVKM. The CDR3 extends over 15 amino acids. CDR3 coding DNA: TGTGCCAGCAGTCCAAACCAGGCTTACACCTACGAGCAGTACTTC. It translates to CASSPNQAYTYEQYF.

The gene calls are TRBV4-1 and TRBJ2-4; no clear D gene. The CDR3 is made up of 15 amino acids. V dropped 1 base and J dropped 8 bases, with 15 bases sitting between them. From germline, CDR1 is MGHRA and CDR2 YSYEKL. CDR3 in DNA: TGCGCCAGCAGCCAAGCTCCGGGTATCGGTGACATTCAGTACTTC. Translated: CASSQAPGIGDIQYF.

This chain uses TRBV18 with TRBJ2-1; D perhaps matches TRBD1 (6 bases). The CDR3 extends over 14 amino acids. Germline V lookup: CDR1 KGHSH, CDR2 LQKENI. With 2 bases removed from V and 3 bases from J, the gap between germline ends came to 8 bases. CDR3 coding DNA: TGTGCCAGCTCACCAGACAGGAACTACAATGAGCAGTTCTTC. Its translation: CASSPDRNYNEQFF.

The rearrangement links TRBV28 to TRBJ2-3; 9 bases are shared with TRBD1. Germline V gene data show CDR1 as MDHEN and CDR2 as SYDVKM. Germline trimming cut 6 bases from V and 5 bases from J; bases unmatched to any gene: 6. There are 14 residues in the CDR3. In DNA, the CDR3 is TGTGCCAGCAGCAAGGGACAGGGTATAGATACGCAGTATTTT. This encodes CASSKGQGIDTQYF.

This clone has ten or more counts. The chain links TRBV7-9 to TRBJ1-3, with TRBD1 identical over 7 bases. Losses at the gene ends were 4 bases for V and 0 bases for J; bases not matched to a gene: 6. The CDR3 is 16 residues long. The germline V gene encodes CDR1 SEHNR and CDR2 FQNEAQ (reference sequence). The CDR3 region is CASSSDRLSSGNTIYF. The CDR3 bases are TGTGCCAGCAGCTCGGACAGGCTGAGCTCTGGAAACACCATATATTTT.

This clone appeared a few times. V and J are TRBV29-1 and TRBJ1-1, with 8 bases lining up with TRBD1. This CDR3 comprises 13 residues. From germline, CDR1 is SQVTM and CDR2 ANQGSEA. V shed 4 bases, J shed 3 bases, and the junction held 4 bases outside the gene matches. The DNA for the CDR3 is TGCAGCGTTGTGCAGGGGGCGGACACTGAAGCTTTCTTT. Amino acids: CSVVQGADTEAFF.

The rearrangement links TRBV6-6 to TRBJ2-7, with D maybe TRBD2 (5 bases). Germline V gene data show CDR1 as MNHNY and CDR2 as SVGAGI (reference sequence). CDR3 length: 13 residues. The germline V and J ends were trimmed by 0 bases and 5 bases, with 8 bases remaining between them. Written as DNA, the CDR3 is TGTGCCAGCAGTTACTCGAAGAGGGACGAGCAGTACTTC. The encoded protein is CASSYSKRDEQYF.

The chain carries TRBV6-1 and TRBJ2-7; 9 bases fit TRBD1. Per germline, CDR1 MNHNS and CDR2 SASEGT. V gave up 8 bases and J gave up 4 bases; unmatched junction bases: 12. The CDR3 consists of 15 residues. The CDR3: CASQVGLGQGYEQYF. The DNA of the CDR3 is TGTGCCAGCCAGGTAGGCTTGGGACAGGGTTACGAGCAGTACTTC.

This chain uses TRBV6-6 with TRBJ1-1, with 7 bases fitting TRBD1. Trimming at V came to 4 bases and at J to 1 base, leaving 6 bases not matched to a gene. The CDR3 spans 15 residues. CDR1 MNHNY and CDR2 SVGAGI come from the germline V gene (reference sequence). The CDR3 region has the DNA TGTGCCAGCAGTTTTCCGACAGGGAGGAACACTGAAGCTTTCTTT. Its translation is CASSFPTGRNTEAFF.

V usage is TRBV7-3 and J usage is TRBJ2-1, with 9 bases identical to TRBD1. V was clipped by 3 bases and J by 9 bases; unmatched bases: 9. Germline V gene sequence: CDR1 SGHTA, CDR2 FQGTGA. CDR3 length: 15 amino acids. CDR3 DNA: TGTGCCAGCAGCTTGGCAGGGGACAGGGATAGTGAGCAGTTCTTC. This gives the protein CASSLAGDRDSEQFF.

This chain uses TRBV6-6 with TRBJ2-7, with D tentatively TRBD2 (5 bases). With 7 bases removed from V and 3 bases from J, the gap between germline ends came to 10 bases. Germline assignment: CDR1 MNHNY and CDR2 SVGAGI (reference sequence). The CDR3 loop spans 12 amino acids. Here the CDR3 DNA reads TGTGCCAGCAAGGGAGTGATCTACGAGCAGTACTTC. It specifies CASKGVIYEQYF.

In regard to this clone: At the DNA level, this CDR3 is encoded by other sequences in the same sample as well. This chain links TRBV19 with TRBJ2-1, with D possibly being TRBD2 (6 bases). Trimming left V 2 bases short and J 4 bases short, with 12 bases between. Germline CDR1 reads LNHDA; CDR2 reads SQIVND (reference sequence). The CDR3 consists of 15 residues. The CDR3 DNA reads TGTGCCAGTAGTATATCACTAGCCGTTTACAATGAGCAGTTCTTC. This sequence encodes CASSISLAVYNEQFF. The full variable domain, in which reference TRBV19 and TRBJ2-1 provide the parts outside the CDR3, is DGGITQSPKYLFRKEGQNVTLSCEQNLNHDAMYWYRQDPGQGLRLIYYSQIVNDFQKGDIAEGYSVSREKKESFPLTVTSAQKNPTAFYLCASSISLAVYNEQFFGPGTRLTVL.

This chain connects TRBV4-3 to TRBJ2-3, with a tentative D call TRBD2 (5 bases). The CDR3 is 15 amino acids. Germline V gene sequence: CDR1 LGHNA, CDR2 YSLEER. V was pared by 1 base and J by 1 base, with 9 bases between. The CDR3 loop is CASSQAGIGTDTQYF. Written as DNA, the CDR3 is TGCGCCAGCAGCCAAGCGGGGATCGGCACAGATACGCAGTATTTT.

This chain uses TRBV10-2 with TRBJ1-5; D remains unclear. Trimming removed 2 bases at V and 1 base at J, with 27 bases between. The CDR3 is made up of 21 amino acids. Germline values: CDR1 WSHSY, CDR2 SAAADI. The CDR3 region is CASSEESAAANPLVSNQPQHF. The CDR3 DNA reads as TGCGCCAGCAGTGAGGAGTCGGCGGCAGCGAACCCCCTGGTAAGCAATCAGCCCCAGCATTTT.

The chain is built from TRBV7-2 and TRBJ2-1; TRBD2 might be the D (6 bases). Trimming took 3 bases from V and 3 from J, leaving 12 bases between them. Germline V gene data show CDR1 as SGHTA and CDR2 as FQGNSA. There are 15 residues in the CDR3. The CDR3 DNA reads TGTGCCAGCAGCTTCGGCGTGACTAGCTACAATGAGCAGTTCTTC. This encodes CASSFGVTSYNEQFF.

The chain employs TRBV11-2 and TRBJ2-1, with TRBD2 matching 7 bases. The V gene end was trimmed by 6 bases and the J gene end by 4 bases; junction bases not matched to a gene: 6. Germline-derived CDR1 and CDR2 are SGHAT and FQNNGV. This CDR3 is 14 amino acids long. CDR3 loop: CASRLANLYNEQFF. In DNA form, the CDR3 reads TGTGCCAGCAGACTAGCGAACCTTTACAATGAGCAGTTCTTC.

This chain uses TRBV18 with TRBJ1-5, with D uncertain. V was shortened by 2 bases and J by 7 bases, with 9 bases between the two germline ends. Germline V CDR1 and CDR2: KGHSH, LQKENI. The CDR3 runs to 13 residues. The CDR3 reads CASSPGTEQPQHF. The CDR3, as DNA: TGTGCCAGCTCACCAGGTACGGAGCAGCCCCAGCATTTT.

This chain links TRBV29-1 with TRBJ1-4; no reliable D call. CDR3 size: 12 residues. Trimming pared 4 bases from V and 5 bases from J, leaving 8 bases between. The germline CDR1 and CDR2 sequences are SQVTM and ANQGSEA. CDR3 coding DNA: TGCAGCGTTGGCGGCGGGAATGAAAAACTGTTTTTT. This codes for CSVGGGNEKLFF.

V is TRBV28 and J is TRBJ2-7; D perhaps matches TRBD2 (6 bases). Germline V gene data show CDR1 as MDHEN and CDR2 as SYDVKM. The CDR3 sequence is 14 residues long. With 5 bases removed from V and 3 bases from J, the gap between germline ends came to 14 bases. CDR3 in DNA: TGTGCCAGCAGTATGATAGCGGAGTACTACGAGCAGTACTTC. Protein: CASSMIAEYYEQYF.

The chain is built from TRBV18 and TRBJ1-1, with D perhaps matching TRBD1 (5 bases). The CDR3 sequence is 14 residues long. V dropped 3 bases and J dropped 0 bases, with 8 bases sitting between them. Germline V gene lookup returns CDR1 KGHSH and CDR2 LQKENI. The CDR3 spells CASSPTALNTEAFF. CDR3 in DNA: TGTGCCAGCTCACCGACAGCCCTGAACACTGAAGCTTTCTTT.

Here the CDR3 reads CAISGPTGGAINEQFF. The CDR3 nucleotides are TGTGCCATCAGTGGCCCCACAGGGGGCGCTATCAATGAGCAGTTCTTC. This chain connects TRBV10-3 to TRBJ2-1, with 9 bases that match TRBD1. Germline-derived CDR1 and CDR2 are ENHRY and SYGVKD. The V gene end was trimmed by 4 bases and the J gene end by 6 bases; junction bases not matched to a gene: 10. The CDR3 runs 16 residues.

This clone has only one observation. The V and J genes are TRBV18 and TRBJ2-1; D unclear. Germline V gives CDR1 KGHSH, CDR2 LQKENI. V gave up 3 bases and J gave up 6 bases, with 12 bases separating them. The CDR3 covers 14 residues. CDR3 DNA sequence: TGTGCCAGCTCACCTGAGGCTGGCGGCAATGAGCAGTTCTTC. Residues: CASSPEAGGNEQFF.

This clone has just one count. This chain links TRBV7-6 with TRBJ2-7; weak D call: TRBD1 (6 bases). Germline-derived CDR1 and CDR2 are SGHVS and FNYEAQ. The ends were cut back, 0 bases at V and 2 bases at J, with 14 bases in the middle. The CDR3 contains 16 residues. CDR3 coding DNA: TGTGCCAGCAGCTTAGCGGGCGGCAGGGGAACCTACGAGCAGTACTTC. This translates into CASSLAGGRGTYEQYF. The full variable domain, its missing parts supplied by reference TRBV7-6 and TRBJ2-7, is GAGVSQSPRYKVTKRGQDVALRCDPISGHVSLYWYRQALGQGPEFLTYFNYEAQQDKSGLPNDRFSAERPEGSISTLTIQRTEQRDSAMYRCASSLAGGRGTYEQYFGPGTRLTVT.

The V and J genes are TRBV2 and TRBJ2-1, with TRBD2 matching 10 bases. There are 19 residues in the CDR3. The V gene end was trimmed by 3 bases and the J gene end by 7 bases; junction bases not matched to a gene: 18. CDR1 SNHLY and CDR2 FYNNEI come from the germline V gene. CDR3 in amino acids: CASSDGRVVAGGKGNEQFF. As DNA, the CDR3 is TGTGCCAGCAGTGACGGCAGGGTGGTAGCGGGAGGAAAAGGGAATGAGCAGTTCTTC. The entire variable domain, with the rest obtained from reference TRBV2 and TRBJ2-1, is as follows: EPEVTQTPSHQVTQMGQEVILRCVPISNHLYFYWYRQILGQKVEFLVSFYNNEISEKSEIFDDQFSVERPDGSNFTLKIRSTKLEDSAMYFCASSDGRVVAGGKGNEQFFGPGTRLTVL.

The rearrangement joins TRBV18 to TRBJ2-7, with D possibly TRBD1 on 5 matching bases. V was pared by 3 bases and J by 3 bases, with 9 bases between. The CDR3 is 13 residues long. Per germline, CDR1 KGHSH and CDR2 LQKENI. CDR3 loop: CASSPTELYEQYF. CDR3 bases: TGTGCCAGCTCACCGACAGAACTCTACGAGCAGTACTTC.

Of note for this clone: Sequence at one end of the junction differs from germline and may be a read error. For the CDR3, the DNA is TGTGCCTGCAGGAGGGGGCTGAACACTGAGGCTTTATTT. Its protein product is CACRRGLNTEALF. The rearrangement joins TRBV7-2 to TRBJ1-1, with 7 bases lining up with TRBD1. Germline CDR1 is SGHTA and CDR2 is FQGNSA. The CDR3 spans 13 residues.

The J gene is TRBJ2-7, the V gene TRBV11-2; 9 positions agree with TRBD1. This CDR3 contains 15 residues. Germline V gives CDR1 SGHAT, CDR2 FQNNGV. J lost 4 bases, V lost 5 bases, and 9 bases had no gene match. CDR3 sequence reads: CASSTHRGRGYEQYF. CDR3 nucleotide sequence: TGTGCCAGCAGCACCCACAGGGGGCGCGGGTACGAGCAGTACTTC.

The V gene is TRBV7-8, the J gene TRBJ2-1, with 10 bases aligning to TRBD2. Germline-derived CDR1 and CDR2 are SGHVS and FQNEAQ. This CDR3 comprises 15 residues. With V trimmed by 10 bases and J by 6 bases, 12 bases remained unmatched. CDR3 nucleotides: TGTGCCACCAACCGGGGACTAGCGACCTCCAATGAGCAGTTCTTC. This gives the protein CATNRGLATSNEQFF. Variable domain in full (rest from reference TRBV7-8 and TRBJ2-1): GAGVSQSPRYKVAKRGQDVALRCDPISGHVSLFWYQQALGQGPEFLTYFQNEAQLDKSGLPSDRFFAERPEGSVSTLKIQRTQQEDSAVYLCATNRGLATSNEQFFGPGTRLTVL.

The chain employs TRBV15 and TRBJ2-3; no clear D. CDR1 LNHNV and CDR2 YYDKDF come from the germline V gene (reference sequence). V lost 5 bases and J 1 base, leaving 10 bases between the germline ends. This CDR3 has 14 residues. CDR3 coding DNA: TGTGCCACCAGCGATCACCTTGGCACAGATACGCAGTATTTT. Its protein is CATSDHLGTDTQYF.

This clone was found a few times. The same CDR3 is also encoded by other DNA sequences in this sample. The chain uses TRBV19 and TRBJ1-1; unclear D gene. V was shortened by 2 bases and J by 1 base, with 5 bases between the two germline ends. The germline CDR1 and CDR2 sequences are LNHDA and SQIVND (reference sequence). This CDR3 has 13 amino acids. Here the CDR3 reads CASSIRQNTEAFF. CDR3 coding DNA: TGTGCCAGTAGTATACGGCAGAACACTGAAGCTTTCTTT.

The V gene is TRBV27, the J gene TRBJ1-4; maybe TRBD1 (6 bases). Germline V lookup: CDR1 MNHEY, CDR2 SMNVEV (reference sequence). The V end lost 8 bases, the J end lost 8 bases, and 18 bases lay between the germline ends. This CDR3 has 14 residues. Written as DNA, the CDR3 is TGTGCCAGCGGTATCCGGGACATAAGCGAAAAACTGTTTTTT. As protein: CASGIRDISEKLFF.

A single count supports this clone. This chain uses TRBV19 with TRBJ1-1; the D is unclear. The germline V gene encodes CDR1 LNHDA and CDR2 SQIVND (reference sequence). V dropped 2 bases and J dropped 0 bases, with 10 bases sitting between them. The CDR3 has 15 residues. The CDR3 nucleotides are TGTGCCAGTAGTATATCCCGGGCGGTGAACACTGAAGCTTTCTTT. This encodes CASSISRAVNTEAFF.